This T cell receptor beta chain is from a study of beta chain features in type 1 diabetes (dated by TCRdb to 2017 to 2018). With respect to the entire study: Mean age, gender distribution, total cell number and subset yield were not different between patients and healthy donors. A total of some 110 million sorted cells were examined across all samples, and the number of cells per subset was strongly correlated with RNA yield. The study compared the TCRB repertoires of sorted circulating CD4+ T cell subsets in recently diagnosed type 1 diabetes patients with those in matched healthy donors. Naive and central memory subsets were obtained from all 30 or so donors, but regulatory and stem cell-like memory subsets were isolated from only 8 patients and roughly 8 healthy donors. What the work shows at the level of the full study, not this receptor alone: Shorter templates might be favored by PCR, yet because patient and control samples were amplified and corrected together, any such skew would affect both groups equally. In all four CD4+ subsets, TCRB CDR3 length was moderately but significantly shorter in type 1 diabetes patients. HLA sub-analyses involved small numbers of individuals, so any influence of HLA type on TCRB rearrangement remained unresolved. Naive, central memory and regulatory TCRB repertoires appeared to be more alike among patients than among healthy donors. Patients with type 1 diabetes made fewer insertions and deleted more nucleotides at VDJ recombination sites, implying thymic rearrangement abnormalities. Because cDNA was sequenced instead of genomic DNA, activated cells with high expression could be over-represented, although the groups did not differ in activation or CD3 levels.

V lost 1 base and J lost 4 bases; the stretch between them is 7 bases long. In the germline V gene, CDR1 corresponds to SGHVS and CDR2 to FNYEAQ. The cysteine opens and the phenylalanine closes a CDR3 of 13 amino acids. Only CDR3 DNA remains: 39 bases, in frame from the first base. This clone was counted between two and nine times. Its antigen is unknown. No much larger clone is present one base from it, and per-base qualities are unavailable. From each donor, a single peripheral blood sample of 95 to 150 mL on average was drawn into heparinised tubes. Naive, central memory, regulatory and stem cell-like memory CD4+ T cells were sorted on a BD FACSAria II using a panel including CD45RO, CCR7, CD25, CD127, CD95 and CD27. Purity was above 95% for every sorted population. PBMCs were isolated immediately by Lymphoprep density gradient centrifugation and stained directly without culture. To minimize batch effects, samples were stained and sorted in pairs, one healthy donor with one patient per experiment.

All of the isolated RNA was reverse transcribed with the High Capacity cDNA Reverse Transcription Kit, so expressed TCRB transcripts were sequenced. Deep immunoSEQ sequencing was applied to naive, central memory and regulatory T cell samples, giving an average of around 3.4 million total reads per sample. Sorted cells were lysed in RLT buffer and RNA was extracted with DNase-treated RNeasy Micro or Mini kits, depending on cell number. To prevent cross-contamination, each cell subset was processed individually, whereas patient and healthy donor samples were processed jointly. The immunoSEQ multiplex PCR was used to amplify TCRB sequences from cDNA, yielding 87-bp fragments that span the CDR3 region. Sequencing of the amplicons was done on the Illumina HiSeq platform. Regarding the original processing steps: PCR bias was corrected computationally using synthetic template baselines, and reads within Hamming distance 2 were collapsed, with unmergeable singletons discarded. Reads were aligned against IMGT so that V, D and J genes, CDR3 length and insertions or deletions at six rearrangement sites could be assigned. Within each subset, clonotype counts were normalized to the number of sorted cells before true diversity and Gini coefficients were calculated with the tcR R package. The overlap coefficient, calculated on TCRB nucleotide sequences, was used to measure repertoire sharing. Out-of-frame TCRB sequences from naive cells were analyzed as a proxy for the pre-selection repertoire. TCRdb took over this immuneACCESS table, retaining in-frame rearrangements with V and J assigned. Such tables are incomplete; in checked studies, under half of the missing clones stem from an unresolved V gene, and the remainder is unexplained. The V and J calls and the clone size are those of that table, but D and trimming were determined from the DNA. The sample table shows about 650,000 clones, and 9.5% to 15% are seen once. More than 0.1% of the sample rests with the top ten.

The sample comprised naive CD4+ T cells from blood. The cell subset or site label, read with the paper, signifies: true naive CD4+ T cells. The TCR was taken from a man younger than 45 with type 1 diabetes. This chain joins TRBV7-6 to TRBJ1-1, with the D segment identity uncertain. This receptor has the CDR3 CASSLGRATEAFF. At the DNA level, the sequence is TGTGCCAGCAGCTTAGGGAGGGCCACTGAAGCTTTCTTT.